Below, 2 T cell receptor beta chains from the same sample are listed, as sequenced in a study of T cells in Graves' hyperthyroidism and ophthalmopathy. TCR beta CDR3 region amplification was performed from RNA transcripts. First-round RT-PCR with HTBI primers amplified the TCR CDR3 region. A single record per CDR3 protein comes from TCRdb applying MiXCR to the multiplex PCR reads. The data show approximately 400,000 distinct CDR3 sequences, with about 18% seen just once and 40% to 45% held by the top ten. The specimen was blood. The receptors come from a man aged 18 to 30 with Graves' ophthalmopathy.

The rearrangement joins TRBV18 to TRBJ1-2; the match to TRBD1 covers 10 bases. Trimming took 5 bases from V and 8 from J; bases not matched to a gene: 8. Germline-derived CDR1 and CDR2 are KGHSH and LQKENI. This CDR3 has 14 residues. CDR3 sequence: CASSDVTGGGGYTF. CDR3 DNA sequence: TGTGCCAGCTCAGATGTGACAGGGGGCGGCGGCTACACCTTC.

The chain has TRBV6-6 and TRBJ2-7; the D gene is possibly TRBD2 (6 bases). The V and J ends lost 0 bases and 0 bases respectively, with 9 bases between them. Germline loops: CDR1 MNHNY, CDR2 SVGAGI (reference sequence). CDR3 size: 15 residues. The CDR3 DNA sequence: TGTGCCAGCAGTTACTCCGGGACTGTCTCCTACGAGCAGTACTTC. Protein product: CASSYSGTVSYEQYF.